Below, 24 T cell receptor beta chains from the same sample are listed, as sequenced in a study of cytomegalovirus exposure and HLA in healthy donors. It was with 60 Vbeta and 13 Jbeta primers that the PCR ran. Clones were read by immunoSEQ multiplex PCR, and TCRdb kept only the in-frame ones, dropping some. This sample has 150,000 to 250,000 clones, with around three quarters found just once. Source material: PBMCs. All receptors derive from a woman in her twenties or thirties in good health and CMV-seropositive.

The rearrangement links TRBV9 to TRBJ2-3; 7 nucleotides match TRBD2. V shed 2 bases and J 2 bases; nucleotides not matched to a gene: 2. Germline CDR1 and CDR2: SGDLS and YYNGEE. The CDR3 extends over 14 amino acids. CDR3: CASSVGTITDTQYF. CDR3 DNA: TGTGCCAGCAGCGTTGGGACTATCACAGATACGCAGTATTTT.

This chain joins TRBV28 and TRBJ1-3; 7 nucleotides align to TRBD1. The germline CDR1 and CDR2 sequences are MDHEN and SYDVKM. The CDR3 is made up of 16 amino acids. The V segment lost 6 bases and the J segment 0 bases; nucleotides outside the gene matches: 8. CDR3 loop: CASSYGTASSGNTIYF. CDR3 nucleotides: TGTGCCAGCAGCTATGGGACAGCCAGCTCTGGAAACACCATATATTTT. The entire variable domain, with the rest obtained from reference TRBV28 and TRBJ1-3, is as follows: DVKVTQSSRYLVKRTGEKVFLECVQDMDHENMFWYRQDPGLGLRLIYFSYDVKMKEKGDIPEGYSVSREKKERFSLILESASTNQTSMYLCASSYGTASSGNTIYFGEGSWLTVV.

This rearrangement joins TRBV6-6 to TRBJ1-2, with TRBD1 matching 9 bases. The CDR3 sequence is 16 residues long. Trimming removed 2 bases from V and 5 bases from J; junction bases left unmatched: 9. Germline CDR1 MNHNY, CDR2 SVGAGI (reference sequence). CDR3: CASSYGTGSVGYGYTF. DNA for the CDR3: TGTGCCAGCAGTTACGGGACAGGGAGTGTGGGGTATGGCTACACCTTC.

The rearrangement joins TRBV5-6 to TRBJ2-3; no clear D gene. Trimming shortened V by 2 bases and J by 5 bases, and 3 bases separated the two germline ends. Germline V gene sequence: CDR1 SGHDT, CDR2 YYEEEE. The CDR3 totals 11 residues. Written as DNA, the CDR3 is TGTGCCAGCAGCTTCCGAGATACGCAGTATTTT. Its protein product is CASSFRDTQYF.

The J gene is TRBJ1-5, the V gene TRBV19, with 8 bases aligning to TRBD1. CDR1 is LNHDA, CDR2 SQIVND, per germline (reference sequence). V was pared by 6 bases and J by 6 bases, with 10 bases of the junction left unmatched. This CDR3 is built from 15 residues. For the CDR3, the DNA is TGTGCCAGTAGATGGACAGGGAGGGGGGTTCAGCCCCAGCATTTT. Protein sequence: CASRWTGRGVQPQHF.

This chain links TRBV2 with TRBJ2-7, with TRBD2 matching over 9 bases. In germline, CDR1 is SNHLY, CDR2 FYNNEI. The trim removed 7 bases at V and 3 bases at J, leaving 4 bases unmatched. The CDR3 is 13 residues long. CDR3: CASKLAGVYEQYF. The CDR3 region has the DNA TGTGCCAGCAAGTTAGCGGGAGTCTACGAGCAGTACTTC.

V gene TRBV29-1 combines with J gene TRBJ1-1; the D is unclear. CDR1 is SQVTM and CDR2 is ANQGSEA in the germline V gene. This CDR3 has 14 amino acids. Trimming took 7 bases from V and 6 from J, leaving 21 bases between them. CDR3: CSDLAYNMVAEAFF. CDR3 coding DNA: TGCAGCGACCTAGCGTATAATATGGTCGCTGAAGCTTTCTTT.

CDR3 in amino acids: CASSQEARGRYNEQFF. As DNA, the CDR3 is TGTGCCAGCAGCCAAGAAGCCAGGGGCCGCTACAATGAGCAGTTCTTC. The chain has TRBV4-2 and TRBJ2-1, with D maybe TRBD1 (6 bases). Per germline, CDR1 LGHNA and CDR2 YNFKEQ. V dropped 0 bases and J dropped 3 bases, with 12 bases sitting between them. CDR3 length: 16 residues.

The chain recombines TRBV7-8 with TRBJ1-5; 8 nucleotides match TRBD1. The CDR3 is 14 amino acids. Looked up from germline, CDR1 is SGHVS and CDR2 is FQNEAQ. V shed 5 bases and J 5 bases; nucleotides not matched to a gene: 5. This chain's CDR3 is CASSKAGGDQPQHF. For the CDR3, the DNA is TGTGCCAGCAGCAAAGCAGGGGGCGATCAGCCCCAGCATTTT.

The chain has TRBV5-1 and TRBJ1-2; TRBD1 agrees at 8 bases. The CDR3 length is 15 residues. Germline V lookup: CDR1 SGHRS, CDR2 YFSETQ. V lost 5 bases and J lost 4; bases outside the gene matches: 10. The CDR3 protein is CASRPGGPGAYGYTF. CDR3 DNA: TGCGCCAGCAGGCCAGGGGGCCCCGGAGCCTATGGCTACACCTTC. The complete variable domain, with remaining parts taken from reference TRBV5-1 and TRBJ1-2, reads KAGVTQTPRYLIKTRGQQVTLSCSPISGHRSVSWYQQTPGQGLQFLFEYFSETQRNKGNFPGRFSGRQFSNSRSEMNVSTLELGDSALYLCASRPGGPGAYGYTFGSGTRLTVV.

This clone came up once. This chain uses TRBV29-1 with TRBJ1-1; D is uncertain. CDR1 and CDR2 (germline): SQVTM, ANQGSEA. V was shortened by 6 bases and J by 5 bases, with 7 bases between the two germline ends. This CDR3 is built from 10 residues. CDR3 protein: CSVYMTEAFF. CDR3 bases: TGCAGCGTGTATATGACTGAAGCTTTCTTT.

The genes are TRBV5-1 and TRBJ2-7, with 14 bases fitting TRBD2. The germline V gene encodes CDR1 SGHRS and CDR2 YFSETQ. With V trimmed by 3 bases and J by 6 bases, 8 bases remained unmatched. The CDR3 totals 16 residues. CDR3 sequence: CASSWRLAGGPGEQYF. The CDR3 nucleotides are TGCGCCAGCAGCTGGAGACTAGCGGGAGGGCCGGGCGAGCAGTACTTC.

Only a few counts were recorded for this clone. The gene calls are TRBV29-1 and TRBJ1-1, with 9 nucleotides matching TRBD1. This CDR3 has 13 residues. The germline V gene encodes CDR1 SQVTM and CDR2 ANQGSEA. The trim removed 6 bases at V and 6 bases at J, leaving 8 bases unmatched. The CDR3 protein is CSVKQGALAEAFF. CDR3 nucleotide sequence: TGCAGCGTGAAACAGGGGGCGTTGGCTGAAGCTTTCTTT.

The V and J genes are TRBV7-6 and TRBJ2-1; a possible D gene is TRBD2 (5 bases). V lost 5 bases, J lost 7 bases, and 15 bases lay in between. Germline CDR1 is SGHVS and CDR2 is FNYEAQ. This CDR3 is 14 amino acids long. The CDR3 here is CASSREVGGNEQFF. In nucleotides, the CDR3 is TGTGCCAGCAGCCGAGAGGTGGGCGGGAATGAGCAGTTCTTC.

On this clone: At one of its ends the junction is not consistent with the germline gene, which may arise from a read error. This sequence joins TRBV6-4 and TRBJ2-1; D gene ambiguous. Germline CDR1 and CDR2: MRHNA and SNTAGT. This CDR3 spans 13 amino acids. The CDR3 reads CASSYSSYNEQFF. The DNA of the CDR3 is TGTGCCAGCAGTTACTCTAGCTACAATGAGCAGTTCTTC.

V usage is TRBV14 and J usage is TRBJ2-1, with 9 bases fitting TRBD2. The germline V gene encodes CDR1 SGHDN and CDR2 FVKESK. The V gene end was trimmed by 0 bases and the J gene end by 12 bases; junction bases not matched to a gene: 9. The CDR3 totals 15 residues. The CDR3 nucleotides are TGTGCCAGCAGCCAAGAATTGCTAGCGGGATACCGGCAGTTCTTC. Translation: CASSQELLAGYRQFF.

This chain uses TRBV19 with TRBJ1-1; tentatively, D is TRBD1 (5 bases). V shed 6 bases and J shed 0 bases, with 8 bases lying between them. The CDR3 runs to 13 residues. In germline, CDR1 is LNHDA, CDR2 SQIVND (reference sequence). CDR3 sequence: CASSRQLNTEAFF. The DNA of the CDR3 is TGTGCCAGTAGCAGACAGCTGAACACTGAAGCTTTCTTT. Looking up the rest from reference TRBV19 and TRBJ1-1 gives the full variable domain: DGGITQSPKYLFRKEGQNVTLSCEQNLNHDAMYWYRQDPGQGLRLIYYSQIVNDFQKGDIAEGYSVSREKKESFPLTVTSAQKNPTAFYLCASSRQLNTEAFFGQGTRLTVV.

This chain joins TRBV30 and TRBJ2-7; 8 bases map to TRBD1. Germline CDR1 is GTSNPN and CDR2 is SVGIG (reference sequence). With 2 bases clipped from V and 4 bases from J, the junction kept 4 bases outside the gene matches. CDR3 length equals 13 residues. CDR3 bases: TGTGCCTGGAGTTGGGGGACAGGATACGAGCAGTACTTC. It is translated as CAWSWGTGYEQYF.

This chain joins TRBV7-6 and TRBJ2-1; tentatively, D is TRBD2 (7 bases). Germline V gene lookup returns CDR1 SGHVS and CDR2 FNYEAQ. V was pared by 1 base and J by 6 bases, with 16 bases between. This CDR3 region has 16 residues. In DNA, the CDR3 is TGTGCCAGCAGCTTAGATGGCGGGGGCCTGTTCAATGAGCAGTTCTTC. It is translated as CASSLDGGGLFNEQFF.

This clone has just one count. The chain joins TRBV2 to TRBJ2-2, with TRBD2 matching 8 bases. V gave up 6 bases and J gave up 2 bases; unmatched junction bases: 11. The CDR3 has 17 amino acids. CDR1 and CDR2 (germline): SNHLY, FYNNEI. Written as DNA, the CDR3 is TGTGCCAGCAGGGGACTAGTCGGAGGCTCCAACACCGGGGAGCTGTTTTTT. Translating it yields CASRGLVGGSNTGELFF.

This sequence joins TRBV29-1 and TRBJ1-2; no reliable D call. This CDR3 is 16 amino acids long. V was trimmed by 4 bases and J by 5 bases, leaving 23 bases between them. Germline CDR1 SQVTM, CDR2 ANQGSEA. The CDR3 here is CSVVRAPSESVYGYTF. CDR3 nucleotide sequence: TGCAGCGTTGTTCGAGCCCCTAGTGAGTCCGTTTATGGCTACACCTTC.

This chain connects TRBV11-2 to TRBJ2-3; possibly TRBD2 for D (6 bases). V shed 6 bases and J shed 0 bases, with 13 bases lying between them. Germline lookup yields CDR1 SGHAT and CDR2 FQNNGV. This CDR3 has 15 amino acids. The DNA for the CDR3 is TGTGCCAGCAGTTTTAGCGGCTCTAGCACAGATACGCAGTATTTT. This encodes CASSFSGSSTDTQYF.

The chain is built from TRBV2 and TRBJ2-7; the D gene is possibly TRBD1 (7 bases). The CDR3 contains 14 residues. The V end lost 4 bases, the J end lost 4 bases, and 14 bases lay between the germline ends. Per germline, CDR1 SNHLY and CDR2 FYNNEI. CDR3 region: CASSGGGGWYEQYF. The CDR3 region has the DNA TGTGCCAGCAGTGGAGGAGGGGGCTGGTACGAGCAGTACTTC.

The rearrangement joins TRBV27 to TRBJ2-2, with a possible D match to TRBD1 (5 bases). The CDR3 totals 19 residues. V shed 3 bases and J shed 0 bases, with 20 bases lying between them. Looked up from germline, CDR1 is MNHEY and CDR2 is SMNVEV (reference sequence). CDR3 sequence reads: CASSFLQARAFSNTGELFF. CDR3 nucleotides: TGTGCCAGCAGTTTCCTACAGGCCCGGGCTTTCTCGAACACCGGGGAGCTGTTTTTT.